A selection of T cell receptor beta chains follows, all from one sample in a study of shared clonotypes between healthy human individuals. Data came from immunoSEQ multiplex PCR; TCRdb stores just in-frame clones and leaves some out. The sample contains around 700,000 clones, roughly 78% of which appear only once. Sequenced material: memory CD4+ T cells sorted from blood. The receptors derive from a woman younger than 45 in good health. Both conserved end residues are part of each CDR3. A D gene is named only where the DNA matches it firmly. Size tells how often a clone was seen (once, few, many) or the class of an expanded clone, and some rows leave it out.

>TRBJ1-5|TRBV19|many|.
CASSIWDTSNQPQHF
TGTGCCAGTAGTATTTGGGACACCAGCAATCAGCCCCAGCATTTT
>TRBJ2-7|TRBV18|.|TRBD2
CASSRRLAGGPAYEQYF
TGTGCCAGCTCACGGAGACTAGCGGGAGGACCTGCCTACGAGCAGTACTTC
>TRBJ2-1|TRBV6-1|.|TRBD2
CASSEASGRAAEQFF
TGTGCCAGCAGTGAGGCGAGCGGGAGGGCCGCTGAGCAGTTCTTC
>TRBJ2-5|TRBV16|.|.
CASSPRLVKSGTQYF
TGTGCCAGCAGCCCTCGCCTCGTTAAGTCCGGGACCCAGTACTTC
>TRBJ2-2|TRBV10-3|.|.
CAISLGATTGELFF
TGTGCCATCAGTCTCGGGGCCACTACCGGGGAGCTGTTTTTT
>TRBJ2-1|TRBV19|once|.
CASSRSSGNEQFF
TGTGCCAGTAGTCGAAGTAGCGGAAATGAGCAGTTCTTC
>TRBJ1-1|TRBV7-8|.|.
CASSRLITGTLNTEAFF
TGTGCCAGCAGCCGACTAATTACAGGGACCTTGAACACTGAAGCTTTCTTT
>TRBJ2-2|TRBV6-1|.|.
CASGSRGLFF
TGTGCCAGCGGGTCGCGAGGGCTGTTTTTT
>TRBJ2-7|TRBV18|.|.
CASSRDTSSYEQYF
TGTGCCAGCTCCCGGGACACGAGCTCCTACGAGCAGTACTTC
>TRBJ2-2|TRBV5-1|.|.
CASSEPPGELFF
TGCGCCAGCAGTGAGCCGCCCGGGGAGCTGTTTTTT
>TRBJ2-3|TRBV7-8|few|.
CASSPGTDTQYF
TGTGCCAGCAGCCCGGGCACAGATACGCAGTATTTT
>TRBJ2-5|TRBV6-5|.|.
CASTKAGRAGRTQYF
TGTGCCAGCACCAAGGCGGGGAGAGCTGGAAGGACCCAGTACTTC
>TRBJ2-1|TRBV7-8|.|TRBD2
CASSSRAGTSGRRGNEQFF
TGTGCCAGCAGCTCCCGAGCCGGGACTAGCGGGAGGAGGGGCAATGAGCAGTTCTTC
>TRBJ1-2|TRBV6-5|few|.
CASSYRDWSGYTF
TGTGCCAGCAGTTACAGGGATTGGAGTGGCTACACCTTC
>TRBJ2-7|TRBV4-3|.|.
CASSQAPTGGYEQYF
TGCGCCAGCAGCCAGGCCCCTACAGGTGGGTACGAGCAGTACTTC
>TRBJ2-6|TRBV27|.|.
CASTIDSSGANVLTF
TGTGCCAGCACTATAGACAGCTCTGGGGCCAACGTCCTGACTTTC
>TRBJ2-3|TRBV28|many|.
CACWGQTDTQYF
TGTGCCTGTTGGGGGCAGACAGATACGCAGTATTTT
>TRBJ1-1|TRBV2|few|.
CASGDKLNTEAFF
TGTGCCAGTGGGGACAAATTGAACACTGAAGCTTTCTTT
>TRBJ2-7|TRBV18|.|.
CASSPQGGVEEQYF
TGTGCCAGCTCACCTCAGGGGGGCGTCGAGGAGCAGTACTTC
>TRBJ1-1|TRBV29-1|.|.
CSGIRGSEAFF
TGCAGCGGGATACGGGGGAGTGAAGCTTTCTTT
>TRBJ1-4|TRBV15|.|.
CATSRDLLPREEKLFF
TGTGCCACCAGCAGAGATCTCCTGCCCAGGGAGGAAAAACTGTTTTTT
>TRBJ2-3|TRBV4-1|.|.
CASSLGRSGDTQYF
TGCGCCAGCAGCCTTGGACGTTCAGGCGATACGCAGTATTTT